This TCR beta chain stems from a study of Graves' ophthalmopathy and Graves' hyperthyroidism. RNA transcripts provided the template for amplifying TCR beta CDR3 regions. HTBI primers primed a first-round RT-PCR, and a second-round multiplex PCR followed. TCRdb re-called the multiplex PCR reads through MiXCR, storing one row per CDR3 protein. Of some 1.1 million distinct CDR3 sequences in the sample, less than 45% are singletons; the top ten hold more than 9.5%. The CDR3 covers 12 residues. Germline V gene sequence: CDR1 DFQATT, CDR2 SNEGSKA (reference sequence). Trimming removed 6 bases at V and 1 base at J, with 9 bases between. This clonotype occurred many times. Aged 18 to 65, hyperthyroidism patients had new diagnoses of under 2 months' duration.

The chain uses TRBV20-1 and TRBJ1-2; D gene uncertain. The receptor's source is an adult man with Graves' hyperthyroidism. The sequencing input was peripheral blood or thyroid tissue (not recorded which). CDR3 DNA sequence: TGCAGTGCACCTGACGTTAACTATGGCTACACCTTC. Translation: CSAPDVNYGYTF.